This T cell receptor (beta chain) came from a study of blood T cell repertoires in COVID-19. Study at large: The study drew acute and convalescent COVID-19 samples from the United States, Italy and Spain.

Losses at the gene ends were 1 base for V and 3 bases for J; bases not matched to a gene: 5. The CDR3 is made up of 15 amino acids. Germline V gene sequence: CDR1 MNHEY, CDR2 SVGAGI. Original processing notes: Reference gene primer amplification in the assay estimated nucleated cell counts. Profiling relied on immunoSEQ multiplex PCR, and the TCRdb table lists in-frame clones only, not all of them. D and trimming were read from the DNA, whereas the V and J calls and clone size are those reported in that table. The sample yields 60,000 to 95,000 clones, approximately 90% seen once. The sequencing sample was made of peripheral blood. The source is a woman aged 50 to 65 with acute or convalescent COVID-19. This sequence joins TRBV6-5 and TRBJ2-5; 7 nucleotides align to TRBD1. CDR3 in DNA: TGTGCCAGCAGTTACTGGTCCAGGGGGAAAGAGACCCAGTACTTC. This translates into CASSYWSRGKETQYF.